This TCR beta chain was sequenced in a study of shared clonotypes between healthy human individuals. Findings and limits, study-wide: In contrast to clonotypes shared by all four donors, non-shared clonotypes had lower generation probabilities.

Genomic DNA of each subset was evenly split across several immunoSEQ plates. Assay: immunoSEQ multiplex PCR; the TCRdb copy retains only in-frame clones and omits some. The data hold hundreds of thousands of clones, with approximately 97% observed a single time. Concerning this clone itself: The antigen remains undetermined.

This CDR3 spans 16 amino acids. The V end lost 5 bases, the J end lost 0 bases, and 14 bases lay between the germline ends. Germline V gene lookup returns CDR1 LNHNV and CDR2 YYDKDF (reference sequence). What was sequenced was naive CD4+ T cells sorted from blood. Sample subset: CD45RA+ positively selected. The TCR originated in a woman in her 30s in good health. The chain joins TRBV15 to TRBJ2-4; perhaps TRBD2 as D (6 bases). CDR3 coding DNA: TGTGCCACCAGCGAGTGGGACTGGTTAGCCAAAAACATTCAGTACTTC. The encoded protein is CATSEWDWLAKNIQYF.